This T cell receptor (beta chain) was identified in a study of T cell changes during pregnancy in multiple sclerosis. The data were produced by immunoSEQ multiplex PCR, yet TCRdb's version contains in-frame clones alone and is incomplete. The repertoire holds tens of thousands of clones, with 80% to 90% as singletons. V was trimmed by 2 bases and J by 0 bases, leaving 8 bases between them. The germline CDR1 and CDR2 sequences are SEHNR and FQNEAQ (reference sequence). This CDR3 has 15 amino acids. The sample holds one count of this clone. The sequence came from a female donor with multiple sclerosis, enrolled in a pregnancy study. The sequences come from CD4+ T cells from peripheral blood mononuclear cells, collected in the first trimester of pregnancy. J is TRBJ2-4 and V is TRBV7-9; unclear D gene. The CDR3 nucleotides are TGTGCCAGCAGCTTATCCTCACTAGCCAAAAACATTCAGTACTTC. Its translation: CASSLSSLAKNIQYF.